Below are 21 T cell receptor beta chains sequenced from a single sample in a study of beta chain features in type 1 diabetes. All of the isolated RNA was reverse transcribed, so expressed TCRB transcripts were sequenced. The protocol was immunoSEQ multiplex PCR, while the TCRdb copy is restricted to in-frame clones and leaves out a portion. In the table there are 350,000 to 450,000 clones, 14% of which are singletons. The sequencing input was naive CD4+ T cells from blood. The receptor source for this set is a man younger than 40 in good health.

This CDR3 is CASSLGLREQETQYF. The DNA of the CDR3 is TGTGCCAGCAGCTTAGGTCTGCGAGAACAAGAGACCCAGTACTTC. The chain employs TRBV11-3 and TRBJ2-5, with no clear D. The CDR3 has 15 residues. Germline lookup yields CDR1 SGHNT and CDR2 YENEEA. V lost 1 base and J lost 2, with 11 bases in between.

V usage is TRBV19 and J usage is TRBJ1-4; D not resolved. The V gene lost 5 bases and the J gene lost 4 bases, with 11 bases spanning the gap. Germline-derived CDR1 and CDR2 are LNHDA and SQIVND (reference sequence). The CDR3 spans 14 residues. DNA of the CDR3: TGTGCCAGTAGTGGCGACGGAATTAATGAAAAACTGTTTTTT. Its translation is CASSGDGINEKLFF.

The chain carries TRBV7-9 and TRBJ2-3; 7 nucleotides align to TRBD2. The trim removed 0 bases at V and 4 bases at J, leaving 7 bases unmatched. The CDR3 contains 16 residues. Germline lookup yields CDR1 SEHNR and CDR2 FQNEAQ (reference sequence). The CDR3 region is CASSLAGGSSADTQYF. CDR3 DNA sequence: TGTGCCAGCAGCTTAGCGGGCGGGAGTAGCGCAGATACGCAGTATTTT.

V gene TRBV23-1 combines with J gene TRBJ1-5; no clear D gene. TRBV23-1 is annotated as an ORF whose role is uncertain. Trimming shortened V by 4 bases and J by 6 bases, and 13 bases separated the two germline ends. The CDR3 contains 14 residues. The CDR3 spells CASSPRKGTQPQHF. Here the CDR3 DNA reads TGCGCCAGCAGTCCTCGGAAGGGCACTCAGCCCCAGCATTTT.

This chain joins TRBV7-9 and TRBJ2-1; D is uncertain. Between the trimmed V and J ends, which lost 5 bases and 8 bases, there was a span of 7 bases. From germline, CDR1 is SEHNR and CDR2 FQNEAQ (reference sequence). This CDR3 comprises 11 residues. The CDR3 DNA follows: TGTGCCAGCAGCCCTCCCGATGAGCAGTTCTTC. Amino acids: CASSPPDEQFF.

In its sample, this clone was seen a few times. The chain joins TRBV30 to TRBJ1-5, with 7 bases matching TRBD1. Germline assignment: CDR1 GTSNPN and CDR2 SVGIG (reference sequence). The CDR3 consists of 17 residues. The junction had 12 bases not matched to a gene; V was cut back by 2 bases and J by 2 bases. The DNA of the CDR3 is TGTGCCTGGAGTCTCCACGGCCCAGGACAGGGCAATCAGCCCCAGCATTTT. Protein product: CAWSLHGPGQGNQPQHF.

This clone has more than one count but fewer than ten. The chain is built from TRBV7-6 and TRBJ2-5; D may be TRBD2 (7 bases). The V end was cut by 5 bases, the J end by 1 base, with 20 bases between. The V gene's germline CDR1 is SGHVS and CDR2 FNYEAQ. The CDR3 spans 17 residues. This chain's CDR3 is CASSRDVAGALQETQYF. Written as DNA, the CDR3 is TGTGCCAGCAGCCGAGACGTGGCGGGGGCCCTCCAAGAGACCCAGTACTTC.

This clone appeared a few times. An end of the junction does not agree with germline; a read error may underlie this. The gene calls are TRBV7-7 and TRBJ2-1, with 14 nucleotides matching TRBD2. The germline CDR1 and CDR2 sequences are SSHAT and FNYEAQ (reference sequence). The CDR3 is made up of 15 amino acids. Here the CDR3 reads CASSPAGLAGVEQFF. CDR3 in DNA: TGTGCTAGCAGCCCCGCGGGACTAGCGGGAGTTGAGCAGTTCTTC.

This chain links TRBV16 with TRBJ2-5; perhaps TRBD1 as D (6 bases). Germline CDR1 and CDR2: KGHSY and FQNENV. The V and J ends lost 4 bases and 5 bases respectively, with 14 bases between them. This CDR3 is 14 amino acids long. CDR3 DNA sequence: TGTGCCAGCAGCCCTACAGGGATCCCGGAGACCCAGTACTTC. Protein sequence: CASSPTGIPETQYF.

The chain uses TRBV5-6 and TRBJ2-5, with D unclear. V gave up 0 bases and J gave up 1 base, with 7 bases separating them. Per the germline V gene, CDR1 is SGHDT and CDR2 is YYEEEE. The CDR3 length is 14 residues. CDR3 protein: CASSLELVQETQYF. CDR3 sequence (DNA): TGTGCCAGCAGCTTGGAACTGGTCCAAGAGACCCAGTACTTC.

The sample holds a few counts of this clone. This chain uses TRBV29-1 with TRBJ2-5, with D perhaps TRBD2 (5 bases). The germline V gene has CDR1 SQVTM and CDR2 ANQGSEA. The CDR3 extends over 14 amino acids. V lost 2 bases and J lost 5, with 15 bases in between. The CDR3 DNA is TGCAGCGTTGAACTGCGGGTCCTGGGGGAGACCCAGTACTTC. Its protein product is CSVELRVLGETQYF.

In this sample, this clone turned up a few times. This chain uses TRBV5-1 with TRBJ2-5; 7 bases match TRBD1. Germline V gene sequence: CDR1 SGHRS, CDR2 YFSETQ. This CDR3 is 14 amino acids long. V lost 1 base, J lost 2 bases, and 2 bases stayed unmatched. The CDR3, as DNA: TGCGCCAGCAGCTTGAGGGACAGACAAGAGACCCAGTACTTC. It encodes CASSLRDRQETQYF.

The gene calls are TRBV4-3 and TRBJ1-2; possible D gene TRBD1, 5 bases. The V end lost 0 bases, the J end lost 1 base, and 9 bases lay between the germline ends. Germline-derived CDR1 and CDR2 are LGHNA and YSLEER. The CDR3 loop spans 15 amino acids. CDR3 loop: CASSQEHGGNYGYTF. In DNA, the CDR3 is TGCGCCAGCAGCCAAGAACATGGGGGTAACTATGGCTACACCTTC.

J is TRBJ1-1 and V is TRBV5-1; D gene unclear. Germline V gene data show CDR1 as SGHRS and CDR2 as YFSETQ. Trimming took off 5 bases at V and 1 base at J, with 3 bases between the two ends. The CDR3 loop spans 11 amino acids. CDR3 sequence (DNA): TGCGCCAGCAGACAGAACACTGAAGCTTTCTTT. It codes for CASRQNTEAFF.

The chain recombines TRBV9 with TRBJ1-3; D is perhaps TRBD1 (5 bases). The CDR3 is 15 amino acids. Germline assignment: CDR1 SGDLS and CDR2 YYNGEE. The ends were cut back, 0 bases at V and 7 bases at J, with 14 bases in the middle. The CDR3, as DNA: TGTGCCAGCAGCGTAGCTCATGGGGGAATCAACACCATATATTTT. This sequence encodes CASSVAHGGINTIYF.

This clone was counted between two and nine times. The CDR3 here is CASSLIGVDYGYTF. The CDR3, as DNA: TGTGCCAGCAGCCTGATCGGGGTTGACTATGGCTACACCTTC. The chain has TRBV5-4 and TRBJ1-2; D is uncertain. V lost 4 bases and J lost 3, with 13 bases in between. Germline CDR1 is SGHNT and CDR2 is YYREEE (reference sequence). This CDR3 is built from 14 residues.

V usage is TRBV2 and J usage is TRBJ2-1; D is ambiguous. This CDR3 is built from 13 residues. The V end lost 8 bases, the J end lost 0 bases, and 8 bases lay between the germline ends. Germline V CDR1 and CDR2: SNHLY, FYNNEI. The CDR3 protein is CASEADSYNEQFF. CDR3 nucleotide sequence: TGTGCCAGCGAGGCAGACTCCTACAATGAGCAGTTCTTC.

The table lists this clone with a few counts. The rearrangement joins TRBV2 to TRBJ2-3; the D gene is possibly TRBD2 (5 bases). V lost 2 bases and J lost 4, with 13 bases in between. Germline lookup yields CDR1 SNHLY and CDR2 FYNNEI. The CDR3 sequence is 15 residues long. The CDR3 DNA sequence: TGTGCCAGCAGTGAAAGACTATCAACGGCAGATACGCAGTATTTT. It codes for CASSERLSTADTQYF.

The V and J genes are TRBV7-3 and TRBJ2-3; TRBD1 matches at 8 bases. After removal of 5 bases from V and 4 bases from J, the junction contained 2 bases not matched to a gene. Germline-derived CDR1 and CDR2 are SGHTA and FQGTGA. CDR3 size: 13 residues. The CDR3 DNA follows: TGTGCCAGCAGCCTGACAGGGGCAGATACGCAGTATTTT. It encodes CASSLTGADTQYF.

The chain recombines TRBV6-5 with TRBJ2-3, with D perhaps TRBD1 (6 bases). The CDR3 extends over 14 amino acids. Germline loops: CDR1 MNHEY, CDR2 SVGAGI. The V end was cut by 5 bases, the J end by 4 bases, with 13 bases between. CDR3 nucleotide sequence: TGTGCCAGCAGTGCACAGGGTACAGCAGATACGCAGTATTTT. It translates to CASSAQGTADTQYF.

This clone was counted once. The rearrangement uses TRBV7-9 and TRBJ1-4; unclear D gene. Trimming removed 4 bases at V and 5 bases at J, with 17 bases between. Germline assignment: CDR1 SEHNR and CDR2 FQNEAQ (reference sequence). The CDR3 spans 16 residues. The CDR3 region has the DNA TGTGCCAGCAGCTCCAGACTGACCCAAGGAAATGAAAAACTGTTTTTT. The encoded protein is CASSSRLTQGNEKLFF.